This T cell receptor beta chain was profiled in a study of vaccination and CD4 T cells after COVID-19. Study-wide results and caveats: With convalescent patients, a median approximately 90% of reactive clones emerged solely after vaccination. Median counts of SARS-CoV-2-reactive clonotypes increased from roughly 21 to 40; this difference was not significant.

Concerning this clonotype: The antigen is unknown.

Germline V gene data show CDR1 as MNHNS and CDR2 as SASEGT. CDR3 length equals 11 residues. V was pared by 7 bases and J by 5 bases, with 8 bases between. Regarding treatment: approximately 10-day PBMC culture with coronavirus spike peptide pools or control peptides (ViraFEST assay). Cultured CD4+ T cell DNA was sequenced using the Oncomine TCR Beta short-read assay. The authors extracted genomic DNA from cultured CD4+ T cells. TCRdb re-called the PCR reads through MiXCR, storing one row per CDR3 protein. The profile covers about 15,000 distinct CDR3 sequences, with about 39% appearing a single time and approximately 5.6% taken by the ten largest.

This TCR derives from a human donor who had recovered from COVID-19. The V call is TRBV6-1, the J call TRBJ2-5; D is undetermined. Material: CD4+ T cells from blood, cultured in vitro, obtained before SARS-CoV-2 vaccination. CDR3 residues: CASTHVETQYF. For the CDR3, the DNA is TGTGCCAGCACACACGTGGAGACCCAGTACTTC.